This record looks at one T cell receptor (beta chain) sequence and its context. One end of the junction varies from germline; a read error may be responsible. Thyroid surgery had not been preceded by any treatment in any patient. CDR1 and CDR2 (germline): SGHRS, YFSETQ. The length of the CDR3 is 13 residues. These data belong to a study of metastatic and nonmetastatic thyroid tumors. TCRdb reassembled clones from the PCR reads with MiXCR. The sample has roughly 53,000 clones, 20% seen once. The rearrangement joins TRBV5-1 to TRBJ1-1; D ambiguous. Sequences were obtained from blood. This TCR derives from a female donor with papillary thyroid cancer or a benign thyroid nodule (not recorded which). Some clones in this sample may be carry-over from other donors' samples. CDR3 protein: CASSLSPNTESFF. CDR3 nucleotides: TGCGCCAGCAGCTTGAGTCCTAACACTGAATCTTTCTTT.